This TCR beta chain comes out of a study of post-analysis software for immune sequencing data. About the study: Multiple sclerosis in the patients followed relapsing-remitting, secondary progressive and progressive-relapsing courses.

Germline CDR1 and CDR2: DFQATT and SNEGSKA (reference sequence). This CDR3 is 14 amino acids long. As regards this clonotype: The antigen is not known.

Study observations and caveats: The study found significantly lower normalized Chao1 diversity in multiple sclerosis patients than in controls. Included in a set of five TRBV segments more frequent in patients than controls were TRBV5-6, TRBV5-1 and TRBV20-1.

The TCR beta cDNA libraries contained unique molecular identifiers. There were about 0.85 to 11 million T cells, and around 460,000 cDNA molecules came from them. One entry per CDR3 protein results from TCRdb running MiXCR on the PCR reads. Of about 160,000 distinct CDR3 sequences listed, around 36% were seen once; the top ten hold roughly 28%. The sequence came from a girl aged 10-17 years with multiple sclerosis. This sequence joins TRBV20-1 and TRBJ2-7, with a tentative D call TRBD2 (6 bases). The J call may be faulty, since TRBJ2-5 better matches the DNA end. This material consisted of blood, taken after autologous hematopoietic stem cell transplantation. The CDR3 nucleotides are TGCAGTGCTAGAGGCCGGGAGATAGTGAAGACCCAGTACTTC. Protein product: CSARGREIVKTQYF.